The 14 T cell receptor beta chains below all came from one sample that was sequenced in a study of cytomegalovirus exposure and HLA in healthy donors (dated by TCRdb to the late 2010s). The library was made by the immunoSEQ multiplex PCR assay. The multiplex PCR relied on a mix of 60 forward primers for TCR Vbeta segments and 13 reverse primers for TCR Jbeta segments. Held by TCRdb, this immuneACCESS table contains in-frame sequences only and omits some clones. Under half of the omission traces to an unresolved V gene where checked; the cause of the rest is unknown. The sample table records some 150,000 clones; around 73% of these occur just once. The ten largest make up under 2% of the sample. Input material: PBMCs. Receptor source: a female donor in good health and CMV-seronegative.

V and J are TRBV6-6 and TRBJ2-2; D may be TRBD2 (5 bases). The germline V and J ends were trimmed by 8 bases and 4 bases, with 17 bases remaining between them. Germline V gene sequence: CDR1 MNHNY, CDR2 SVGAGI (reference sequence). The CDR3 length is 15 residues. The CDR3 DNA reads as TGTGCCAGCTTGGGCGCCCGGGCGGGCACCGGGGAGCTGTTTTTT. Translating gives CASLGARAGTGELFF.

This chain connects TRBV29-1 to TRBJ2-6, with TRBD1 as a possible D gene (5 bases). Germline loops: CDR1 SQVTM, CDR2 ANQGSEA. Trimming pared 6 bases from V and 4 bases from J, leaving 19 bases between. The CDR3 totals 16 residues. The CDR3 sequence: CSVETRAVGGANVLTF. CDR3 DNA sequence: TGCAGCGTCGAAACCAGGGCGGTGGGGGGGGCCAACGTCCTGACTTTC.

The rearrangement links TRBV5-1 to TRBJ2-2, with 8 positions matching TRBD2. The CDR3 extends over 15 amino acids. The trim removed 3 bases at V and 3 bases at J, leaving 4 bases unmatched. The germline V gene has CDR1 SGHRS and CDR2 YFSETQ. The CDR3: CASSSGGPYTGELFF. DNA for the CDR3: TGCGCCAGCAGCTCGGGGGGGCCCTACACCGGGGAGCTGTTTTTT.

Regarding this clone: Other DNA sequences in this sample translate to the same CDR3. The chain couples TRBV5-4 to TRBJ1-4; 10 nucleotides align to TRBD1. The V and J ends lost 2 bases and 8 bases, in that order; junction bases with no gene match: 6. The germline V gene encodes CDR1 SGHNT and CDR2 YYREEE (reference sequence). The CDR3 spans 15 residues. CDR3 DNA sequence: TGTGCCAGCAGCTTAGACAGGGGGCTAGGGGAAAAACTGTTTTTT. It encodes CASSLDRGLGEKLFF.

The J gene is TRBJ2-1, the V gene TRBV5-6; 8 nucleotides line up with TRBD1. Germline CDR1 reads SGHDT; CDR2 reads YYEEEE. The CDR3 runs 16 residues. With V trimmed by 4 bases and J by 5 bases, 11 bases remained unmatched. CDR3 coding DNA: TGTGCCAGCAGCCCTTACCAGGGGGCTCCCGACAATGAGCAGTTCTTC. Amino acids: CASSPYQGAPDNEQFF. Variable domain in full (rest from reference TRBV5-6 and TRBJ2-1): DAGVTQSPTHLIKTRGQQVTLRCSPKSGHDTVSWYQQALGQGPQFIFQYYEEEERQRGNFPDRFSGHQFPNYSSELNVNALLLGDSALYLCASSPYQGAPDNEQFFGPGTRLTVL.

The J gene is TRBJ2-7, the V gene TRBV28; D perhaps matches TRBD2 (6 bases). V was clipped by 7 bases and J by 0 bases, with 13 bases between them. CDR3 length: 14 residues. Germline CDR1 reads MDHEN; CDR2 reads SYDVKM. The CDR3 DNA reads as TGTGCCAGCACTCATCGCGGGGTCTCCTACGAGCAGTACTTC. Amino acids: CASTHRGVSYEQYF. The entire variable domain, with the rest obtained from reference TRBV28 and TRBJ2-7, is as follows: DVKVTQSSRYLVKRTGEKVFLECVQDMDHENMFWYRQDPGLGLRLIYFSYDVKMKEKGDIPEGYSVSREKKERFSLILESASTNQTSMYLCASTHRGVSYEQYFGPGTRLTVT.

This chain connects TRBV9 to TRBJ2-5; tentatively, D is TRBD2 (7 bases). The assigned J gene may be wrong: the sequence end matches TRBJ2-7 better. The CDR3 spans 17 residues. The germline CDR1 and CDR2 sequences are SGDLS and YYNGEE. CDR3 loop: CASSGREWGGSSYEQYF. For the CDR3, the DNA is TGTGCCAGCAGCGGTCGGGAATGGGGGGGCTCCTCCTACGAGCAGTACTTC.

The CDR3 loop is CASSLIQGYDTEAFF. The CDR3 bases are TGTGCCAGCAGTCTTATTCAGGGGTACGACACTGAAGCTTTCTTT. The V and J genes are TRBV28 and TRBJ1-1, with D possibly being TRBD1 (6 bases). Trimming removed 5 bases from V and 3 bases from J, with 16 bases in between. Looked up from germline, CDR1 is MDHEN and CDR2 is SYDVKM. The CDR3 runs 15 residues.

The genes are TRBV27 and TRBJ1-5; TRBD1 might be the D (5 bases). The CDR3 runs to 15 residues. CDR1 is MNHEY, CDR2 SMNVEV, per germline (reference sequence). Trimming left V 0 bases short and J 3 bases short, with 9 bases between. CDR3 in amino acids: CASSLSAGPNQPQHF. The CDR3 DNA is TGTGCCAGCAGTTTATCAGCGGGACCCAATCAGCCCCAGCATTTT.

This clone was seen only once. This chain links TRBV7-8 with TRBJ1-2; TRBD1 matches at 10 bases. Germline V CDR1 and CDR2: SGHVS, FQNEAQ. Losses at the gene ends were 7 bases for V and 8 bases for J; bases not matched to a gene: 19. The CDR3 totals 17 residues. CDR3 DNA: TGTGCCAGCACCTCAGGACCCTTGGGGACAGGGGTTCGCGGCTACACCTTC. It yields the protein CASTSGPLGTGVRGYTF. The entire variable domain, with the rest obtained from reference TRBV7-8 and TRBJ1-2, is as follows: GAGVSQSPRYKVAKRGQDVALRCDPISGHVSLFWYQQALGQGPEFLTYFQNEAQLDKSGLPSDRFFAERPEGSVSTLKIQRTQQEDSAVYLCASTSGPLGTGVRGYTFGSGTRLTVV.

The sample holds one count of this clone. The chain has TRBV6-5 and TRBJ1-1, with no clear D. This CDR3 region has 12 residues. V lost 6 bases, J lost 0 bases, and 5 bases lay in between. Germline lookup yields CDR1 MNHEY and CDR2 SVGAGI. CDR3 loop: CASRQMNTEAFF. CDR3 DNA sequence: TGTGCCAGCAGGCAGATGAACACTGAAGCTTTCTTT.

The chain is built from TRBV6-6 and TRBJ1-5; 10 bases agree with TRBD1. There are 16 residues in the CDR3. V gave up 11 bases and J gave up 2 bases; unmatched junction bases: 12. Germline CDR1 is MNHNY and CDR2 is SVGAGI (reference sequence). The CDR3 DNA reads TGTGCCGCTAGCAGAAGACAGGGGGCTCGCAATCAGCCCCAGCATTTT. As protein: CAASRRQGARNQPQHF.

The chain has TRBV5-1 and TRBJ2-2; no clear D. This CDR3 has 12 residues. In germline, CDR1 is SGHRS, CDR2 YFSETQ. Trimming left V 4 bases short and J 3 bases short, with 4 bases between. CDR3 loop: CASSVYTGELFF. CDR3 DNA sequence: TGCGCCAGCAGCGTATACACCGGGGAGCTGTTTTTT.

V usage is TRBV19 and J usage is TRBJ1-2; D perhaps matches TRBD1 (5 bases). V was clipped by 11 bases and J by 6 bases, with 19 bases between them. This CDR3 is built from 13 residues. Germline V CDR1 and CDR2: LNHDA, SQIVND (reference sequence). The CDR3 region is CASWYGQGHGYTF. CDR3 sequence (DNA): TGTGCCTCTTGGTATGGGCAGGGTCATGGCTACACCTTC. The full variable domain, rest sourced from reference TRBV19 and TRBJ1-2, is DGGITQSPKYLFRKEGQNVTLSCEQNLNHDAMYWYRQDPGQGLRLIYYSQIVNDFQKGDIAEGYSVSREKKESFPLTVTSAQKNPTAFYLCASWYGQGHGYTFGSGTRLTVV.